The 14 T cell receptor beta chains in this list originate from one sample, sequenced in a study of T cell responses to AZD1222 COVID-19 vaccine. The repertoire was sequenced with immunoSEQ multiplex PCR; TCRdb's copy has only in-frame clones and lacks some. Of around 100,000 clones listed, 70% to 90% were seen once; the top ten hold about 6%. The specimen was peripheral blood, collected on day 0 of AZD1222 vaccination. These receptors all come from an adult in good health.

The chain has TRBV5-1 and TRBJ1-2, with TRBD1 matching 7 bases. CDR1 and CDR2 from the germline V gene are SGHRS and YFSETQ. The length of the CDR3 is 16 residues. The junction had 7 bases not matched to a gene; V was cut back by 2 bases and J by 0 bases. CDR3 DNA sequence: TGCGCCAGCAGCTTCAACCGGGACAGAGCTAACTATGGCTACACCTTC. This codes for CASSFNRDRANYGYTF.

The V and J genes are TRBV14 and TRBJ1-3; D not resolved. The CDR3 loop spans 13 amino acids. Germline CDR1 and CDR2: SGHDN and FVKESK. Trimming stripped 2 bases from V and 4 bases from J, with 6 bases between. For the CDR3, the DNA is TGTGCCAGCAGCCAACGGTGGGGAAACACCATATATTTT. Its protein product is CASSQRWGNTIYF.

J is TRBJ2-7 and V is TRBV18; TRBD1 is a possible D gene (5 bases). From germline, CDR1 is KGHSH and CDR2 LQKENI. The CDR3 extends over 13 amino acids. With 6 bases removed from V and 5 bases from J, the gap between germline ends came to 14 bases. The CDR3 sequence: CASSVRVEDEQYF. CDR3 coding DNA: TGTGCCAGCTCCGTCAGGGTGGAAGACGAGCAGTACTTC. The variable domain in full, completed from reference TRBV18 and TRBJ2-7, reads NAGVMQNPRHLVRRRGQEARLRCSPMKGHSHVYWYRQLPEEGLKFMVYLQKENIIDESGMPKERFSAEFPKEGPSILRIQQVVRGDSAAYFCASSVRVEDEQYFGPGTRLTVT.

The rearrangement joins TRBV5-1 to TRBJ1-1, with D tentatively TRBD1 (5 bases). The ends were cut back, 0 bases at V and 4 bases at J, with 13 bases in the middle. This CDR3 contains 15 residues. Germline CDR1 is SGHRS and CDR2 is YFSETQ. The CDR3 loop reads CASSLVRPGGTEAFF. CDR3 DNA: TGCGCCAGCAGCTTGGTGCGGCCGGGGGGCACTGAAGCTTTCTTT.

The chain employs TRBV18 and TRBJ2-7; tentative D call: TRBD2 (7 bases). V was clipped by 3 bases and J by 7 bases, with 13 bases between them. From germline, CDR1 is KGHSH and CDR2 LQKENI. The CDR3 is made up of 13 amino acids. CDR3 DNA: TGTGCCAGCTCACCCGGGGGGCCGGGGGAGCAGTACTTC. Its translation: CASSPGGPGEQYF.

V and J are TRBV19 and TRBJ1-4; D perhaps matches TRBD1 (5 bases). The CDR3 totals 14 residues. The V end was cut by 4 bases, the J end by 0 bases, with 6 bases between. The germline V gene has CDR1 LNHDA and CDR2 SQIVND (reference sequence). Here the CDR3 reads CASSSRATNEKLFF. The CDR3 DNA reads as TGTGCCAGTAGTAGCAGGGCAACTAATGAAAAACTGTTTTTT.

This clone appeared a single time. The chain links TRBV20-1 to TRBJ1-1; the D gene is possibly TRBD1 (6 bases). The CDR3 spans 13 residues. The V gene lost 3 bases and the J gene lost 0 bases, with 8 bases spanning the gap. The germline gives CDR1 DFQATT, CDR2 SNEGSKA (reference sequence). CDR3 sequence reads: CSASNRVNTEAFF. The DNA of the CDR3 is TGCAGTGCTAGTAACAGGGTGAACACTGAAGCTTTCTTT.

This chain uses TRBV5-6 with TRBJ2-1, with D possibly being TRBD2 (5 bases). Trimming took 0 bases from V and 9 from J, leaving 10 bases between them. Germline CDR1 and CDR2: SGHDT and YYEEEE. The CDR3 totals 13 residues. CDR3 in DNA: TGTGCCAGCAGCTTGGGACGGGGAAGTGAGCAGTTCTTC. This gives the protein CASSLGRGSEQFF.

This clone appeared once. This sequence joins TRBV11-2 and TRBJ2-7; D is possibly TRBD1 (6 bases). CDR3 length: 16 residues. The V gene's germline CDR1 is SGHAT and CDR2 FQNNGV. V lost 5 bases to trimming and J lost 1 base, with 18 bases between them. The CDR3 here is CASSRVRGIGSYEQYF. The CDR3, as DNA: TGTGCCAGCAGCCGCGTGAGGGGGATCGGTTCCTACGAGCAGTACTTC.

The chain employs TRBV6-2 or TRBV6-3 and TRBJ1-6; TRBD1 aligns across 7 bases. CDR3 length: 15 amino acids. Per the germline V gene, CDR1 is MNHEY and CDR2 is SVGEGT. With V trimmed by 2 bases and J by 5 bases, 3 bases remained unmatched. The CDR3 bases are TGTGCCAGCAGTTACCCGACAGGGAATAATTCACCCCTCCACTTT. Its protein is CASSYPTGNNSPLHF.

The rearrangement uses TRBV27 and TRBJ1-1, with D possibly TRBD1 on 5 matching bases. The V and J ends lost 5 bases and 3 bases respectively, with 19 bases between them. The CDR3 sequence is 16 residues long. Germline V CDR1 and CDR2: MNHEY, SMNVEV (reference sequence). Here the CDR3 DNA reads TGTGCCAGCAGTCAGAGGGGAGGGGTACGAGACACTGAAGCTTTCTTT. As protein: CASSQRGGVRDTEAFF.

J is TRBJ1-2 and V is TRBV6-1; D is undetermined. Per germline, CDR1 MNHNS and CDR2 SASEGT. The CDR3 is 11 amino acids. Trimming pared 3 bases from V and 7 bases from J, leaving 6 bases between. CDR3 amino acids: CASSDFGGYTF. For the CDR3, the DNA is TGTGCCAGCAGTGATTTTGGTGGCTACACCTTC.

This clone occurred once. The V and J genes are TRBV7-2 and TRBJ2-7; D perhaps matches TRBD1 (5 bases). Per germline, CDR1 SGHTA and CDR2 FQGNSA. Trimming stripped 2 bases from V and 2 bases from J, with 13 bases between. The CDR3 runs to 15 residues. The CDR3 loop is CASSLQVQGTYEQYF. In DNA form, the CDR3 reads TGTGCCAGCAGCTTACAGGTTCAGGGAACCTACGAGCAGTACTTC.

The V and J genes are TRBV5-5 and TRBJ1-2; D is possibly TRBD1 (5 bases). This CDR3 has 12 amino acids. Germline V lookup: CDR1 SGHKS, CDR2 YYEKEE (reference sequence). V was clipped by 2 bases and J by 10 bases, with 12 bases between them. CDR3 in DNA: TGTGCCAGCAGCTTTATAGGGGAGGACTACACCTTC. It translates to CASSFIGEDYTF.